Presented here are 20 T cell receptor beta chains from one specimen sequenced in a study of blood T cell repertoires in COVID-19. Assay: immunoSEQ multiplex PCR; the TCRdb copy retains only in-frame clones and omits some. Counted here are about 58,000 clones, 78% occurring once; the ten biggest clones make up over 4%. Sequenced: peripheral blood. These receptors all stem from a human donor in a cohort sampled during active COVID-19.

For the CDR3, the DNA is TGTGCCACTCAGGACCGACAGGGCTTAGGGTACTTC. Translating it yields CATQDRQGLGYF. The V gene is TRBV3-1 (or the pseudogene TRBV3-2), the J gene TRBJ2-7, with 7 positions matching TRBD1. The V segment lost 10 bases and the J segment 12 bases; nucleotides outside the gene matches: 15. CDR3 size: 12 residues. The V gene's germline CDR1 is LGHDT and CDR2 YNNKEL (reference sequence).

A few counts support this clone. This chain connects TRBV2 to TRBJ2-2; TRBD2 matches at 7 bases. J gave up 6 bases and V 6 bases, and 13 bases lay outside the gene matches. CDR3 length: 16 residues. The V gene's germline CDR1 is SNHLY and CDR2 FYNNEI. In DNA, the CDR3 is TGTGCCAGCAGAGGAGTGCGGGCGGGAGAGCCCGGGGAGCTGTTTTTT. This encodes CASRGVRAGEPGELFF.

The chain links TRBV5-1 to TRBJ2-3; maybe TRBD1 (6 bases). Germline V gene lookup returns CDR1 SGHRS and CDR2 YFSETQ. V gave up 1 base and J gave up 1 base, with 13 bases separating them. This CDR3 region has 16 residues. CDR3 protein: CASSLLWGRGTDTQYF. CDR3 DNA: TGCGCCAGCAGCTTGTTGTGGGGGCGCGGCACAGATACGCAGTATTTT.

Only one count was recorded for this clone. The V gene is TRBV10-1, the J gene TRBJ2-7; the match to TRBD1 covers 8 bases. Looked up from germline, CDR1 is WNHNN and CDR2 is SYGVQD (reference sequence). V shed 6 bases and J 2 bases; nucleotides not matched to a gene: 6. The CDR3 extends over 14 amino acids. In DNA form, the CDR3 reads TGCGCCAGCAGCCTAGGACAGGGCCCCTACGAGCAGTACTTC. Translated, it gives CASSLGQGPYEQYF.

The gene calls are TRBV10-3 and TRBJ1-2, with a tentative D call TRBD1 (5 bases). This CDR3 spans 13 amino acids. Trimming cost V 6 bases and J 3 bases, with 11 bases left between them. Germline CDR1 and CDR2: ENHRY and SYGVKD. In DNA, the CDR3 is TGTGCCATCAGCAGGGAGGGTGACTATGGCTACACCTTC. It yields the protein CAISREGDYGYTF.

This clone was seen a handful of times. CDR3 DNA: TGCGCCAGCAGCCCCTGGGGGACTAGGGACGAGCAGTACTTC. Its translation: CASSPWGTRDEQYF. The chain carries TRBV10-2 and TRBJ2-7, with TRBD2 identical over 8 bases. The V segment lost 6 bases and the J segment 5 bases; nucleotides outside the gene matches: 9. The CDR3 loop spans 14 amino acids. Germline CDR1 is WSHSY and CDR2 is SAAADI.

Here the CDR3 reads CASSRIYEQYF. CDR3 in DNA: TGTGCCAGCAGCCGTATCTACGAGCAGTACTTC. The chain recombines TRBV12-3 or TRBV12-4 with TRBJ2-7; D gene ambiguous. The CDR3 sequence is 11 residues long. V lost 6 bases to trimming and J lost 3 bases, with 6 bases between them.

The V and J genes are TRBV7-3 and TRBJ1-2; maybe TRBD1 (5 bases). Germline V gene data show CDR1 as SGHTA and CDR2 as FQGTGA. CDR3 length: 13 residues. V gave up 4 bases and J gave up 7 bases, with 13 bases separating them. DNA of the CDR3: TGTGCCAGCAGCTCCCAGTCAGGGTTTGGCTACACCTTC. Its translation: CASSSQSGFGYTF.

This chain joins TRBV5-5 and TRBJ1-5; TRBD1 might be the D (6 bases). V shed 4 bases and J shed 6 bases, with 17 bases lying between them. Looked up from germline, CDR1 is SGHKS and CDR2 is YYEKEE (reference sequence). This CDR3 contains 15 residues. The chain's CDR3 is CASSPLAGAVQPQHF. Here the CDR3 DNA reads TGTGCCAGCAGCCCCTTGGCGGGGGCGGTTCAGCCCCAGCATTTT.

To note about this clone: An end of the junction does not agree with germline; a read error may underlie this. The V gene is TRBV6-6, the J gene TRBJ2-7; no clear D. Germline CDR1 is MNHNY and CDR2 is SVGAGI (reference sequence). The CDR3 is 11 amino acids. The CDR3 reads CASSYSGYLNF. Here the CDR3 DNA reads TGTGCCAGCAGTTACTCGGGCTACCTGAACTTC.

This sequence joins TRBV27 and TRBJ2-7; TRBD1 agrees at 8 bases. After removal of 5 bases from V and 3 bases from J, the junction contained 9 bases not matched to a gene. Germline assignment: CDR1 MNHEY and CDR2 SMNVEV (reference sequence). CDR3 length: 15 amino acids. The CDR3 region has the DNA TGTGCCAGCAGTCCAACCGGGACAGGCCGCTACGAGCAGTACTTC. Translating it yields CASSPTGTGRYEQYF.

The chain employs TRBV27 and TRBJ2-7; maybe TRBD2 (6 bases). The germline V gene has CDR1 MNHEY and CDR2 SMNVEV (reference sequence). CDR3 length: 15 residues. Trimming cost V 2 bases and J 4 bases, with 15 bases left between them. The CDR3 coding sequence is TGTGCCAGCAGTTTAAGTGGGAGGATCGATTACGAGCAGTACTTC. It yields the protein CASSLSGRIDYEQYF.

The chain employs TRBV7-3 and TRBJ2-1, with a possible D match to TRBD1 (5 bases). CDR1 and CDR2 from the germline V gene are SGHTA and FQGTGA. V was pared by 0 bases and J by 6 bases, with 6 bases between. This CDR3 is built from 13 residues. Written as DNA, the CDR3 is TGTGCCAGCAGCTTAACCCAGGGCAATGAGCAGTTCTTC. It specifies CASSLTQGNEQFF.

The table lists this clone with a few counts. The V gene is TRBV28, the J gene TRBJ1-1; a possible D gene is TRBD1 (5 bases). V lost 3 bases and J 3 bases, leaving 23 bases between the germline ends. The germline V gene has CDR1 MDHEN and CDR2 SYDVKM. This CDR3 has 18 amino acids. The CDR3 is CASSLGPGQDTVDTEAFF. CDR3 bases: TGTGCCAGCAGTTTGGGTCCAGGGCAGGATACCGTGGACACTGAAGCTTTCTTT.

The chain couples TRBV6-2 or TRBV6-3 to TRBJ2-7, with D maybe TRBD2 (5 bases). This CDR3 contains 14 residues. Germline loops: CDR1 MNHEY, CDR2 SVGEGT. V was trimmed by 2 bases and J by 7 bases, leaving 15 bases between them. CDR3 nucleotides: TGTGCCAGCAGTTACGGGTTAGCCCGGGGAGAGCAGTACTTC. Its translation is CASSYGLARGEQYF.

V is TRBV6-5 and J is TRBJ1-5, with 7 bases that match TRBD1. V was pared by 11 bases and J by 6 bases, with 7 bases of the junction left unmatched. The CDR3 runs to 12 residues. The germline CDR1 and CDR2 sequences are MNHEY and SVGAGI. The DNA of the CDR3 is TGTGCCGAGCGACAGGGCGGTCAGCCCCAGCATTTT. Residues: CAERQGGQPQHF.

This clone was found once. The chain joins TRBV3-1 (or the pseudogene TRBV3-2) to TRBJ1-1; 8 positions agree with TRBD1. Germline V gene lookup returns CDR1 LGHDT and CDR2 YNNKEL (reference sequence). Germline trimming cut 6 bases from V and 1 base from J; bases unmatched to any gene: 10. This CDR3 spans 16 amino acids. CDR3 nucleotide sequence: TGTGCCAGCAGTCTCAGGGGGCCAACGGGGAACACTGAAGCTTTCTTT. Translation gives CASSLRGPTGNTEAFF.

This clone was seen just once. Written as DNA, the CDR3 is TGCGCCAGCAGCTTGGCCGGGGGGCCAGGGCACACCTTC. Its protein is CASSLAGGPGHTF. V and J are TRBV5-1 and TRBJ1-2, with D possibly matching TRBD1 (6 bases). The CDR3 has 13 residues. Germline lookup yields CDR1 SGHRS and CDR2 YFSETQ. The ends were cut back, 0 bases at V and 12 bases at J, with 15 bases in the middle.

This clone was detected only a few times. The V call is TRBV19, the J call TRBJ1-5; D remains ambiguous. Per germline, CDR1 LNHDA and CDR2 SQIVND (reference sequence). This CDR3 comprises 15 residues. V was shortened by 7 bases and J by 3 bases, with 16 bases between the two germline ends. The CDR3 loop reads CASMEPRFPNQPQHF. CDR3 DNA: TGTGCCAGTATGGAACCGAGGTTTCCCAATCAGCCCCAGCATTTT.

This chain connects TRBV5-6 to TRBJ2-3, with TRBD1 identical over 10 bases. Losses at the gene ends were 1 base for V and 6 bases for J; bases not matched to a gene: 11. Germline CDR1 SGHDT, CDR2 YYEEEE. The CDR3 has 17 residues. CDR3 sequence: CASSLRTGGDSWDTQYF. CDR3 nucleotides: TGTGCCAGCAGCTTGAGGACAGGGGGGGATAGTTGGGATACGCAGTATTTT.